The 5 T cell receptor beta chains listed next were all sequenced from one sample in a study of identical twins. TCRdb re-called the 5' RACE reads through MiXCR, storing one row per CDR3 protein. The sample carries a few hundred thousand distinct CDR3 sequences, roughly 12% recorded once. These sequences were also reported in another study, on yellow fever vaccine responses in identical twins.

The sequencing input was memory (CD45RO+) T cells sorted from blood. These receptors all stem from a woman between 18 and 29 years old in good health.

This clonotype was counted only a few times. The chain joins TRBV20-1 to TRBJ2-1; 12 bases match TRBD2. This CDR3 contains 14 residues. Germline V gene lookup returns CDR1 DFQATT and CDR2 SNEGSKA (reference sequence). With 4 bases clipped from V and 8 bases from J, the junction kept 6 bases outside the gene matches. The CDR3 nucleotides read TGCAGTGCTAACCTAGCGGGGGGGCCCGATGAGCAGTTCTTC. Protein product: CSANLAGGPDEQFF.

This clonotype was counted only a few times. The chain carries TRBV19 and TRBJ1-1; no clear D. The germline V gene has CDR1 LNHDA and CDR2 SQIVND (reference sequence). This CDR3 comprises 13 residues. V was clipped by 7 bases and J by 0 bases, with 9 bases between them. The CDR3: CASTSNLNTEAFF. The CDR3 region has the DNA TGTGCCAGTACCTCCAACCTGAACACTGAAGCTTTCTTT.

This clonotype was counted between two and nine times. The V gene is TRBV5-1, the J gene TRBJ2-2, with TRBD2 matching over 8 bases. This CDR3 is 15 amino acids long. With V trimmed by 0 bases and J by 7 bases, 5 bases remained unmatched. Germline V gene data show CDR1 as SGHRS and CDR2 as YFSETQ. The CDR3 sequence is CASSLVAGSNGELFF. The CDR3 DNA reads TGCGCCAGCAGCTTGGTAGCGGGGTCAAACGGGGAGCTGTTTTTT.

This chain's CDR3 is CASSWQASTDTQYF. CDR3 sequence (DNA): TGTGCCAGCAGTTGGCAGGCTAGCACAGATACGCAGTATTTT. The chain uses TRBV6-5 and TRBJ2-3; the D is unclear. The CDR3 sequence is 14 residues long. The V gene's germline CDR1 is MNHEY and CDR2 SVGAGI. Trimming stripped 4 bases from V and 0 bases from J, with 8 bases between.

The CDR3 coding sequence is TGCAGTGCGGAAATGGGACTAGCGGGAGGTGGTAAAGAGACCCAGTACTTC. Translation: CSAEMGLAGGGKETQYF. V and J are TRBV20-1 and TRBJ2-5, with 15 bases identical to TRBD2. The V and J ends lost 6 bases and 3 bases, in that order; junction bases with no gene match: 11. CDR1 and CDR2 from the germline V gene are DFQATT and SNEGSKA (reference sequence). This CDR3 comprises 17 residues.